The 10 T cell receptor beta chains below all came from one sample that was sequenced in a study of chemoradiotherapy in HPV16-positive cancers. The assay was immunoSEQ multiplex PCR, and TCRdb's table has in-frame clones only and misses some. This sample has about 12,000 clones, with 80% to 90% found just once. This sample comprised blood, obtained from a patient who underwent chemoradiotherapy. Receptor source: a human donor with HPV-associated anogenital cancer.

The V call is TRBV5-1, the J call TRBJ1-2; D is possibly TRBD1 (6 bases). This CDR3 is built from 12 residues. Germline CDR1 SGHRS, CDR2 YFSETQ. CDR3 DNA: TGCGCAAGCGCAGGGGACCTCTATGGCTACACCTTC. It encodes CASAGDLYGYTF.

The chain links TRBV4-1 to TRBJ1-5; D remains ambiguous. The germline V gene encodes CDR1 MGHRA and CDR2 YSYEKL. CDR3 length: 15 residues. V gave up 2 bases and J gave up 0 bases, with 8 bases separating them. The CDR3 here is CASSQYSYSNQPQHF. The CDR3 DNA follows: TGCGCCAGCAGCCAATACAGCTATAGCAATCAGCCCCAGCATTTT.

The CDR3 protein is CASSLYGGEQFF. DNA of the CDR3: TGTGCCAGCAGCTTATACGGTGGGGAGCAGTTCTTC. This chain links TRBV7-3 with TRBJ2-1, with D unresolved. Trimming stripped 2 bases from V and 10 bases from J, with 9 bases between. The CDR3 sequence is 12 residues long. Germline V lookup: CDR1 SGHTA, CDR2 FQGTGA.

The V gene is TRBV6-5, the J gene TRBJ1-3, with D perhaps TRBD1 (5 bases). The CDR3 has 15 amino acids. V was clipped by 5 bases and J by 0 bases, with 11 bases between them. Germline-derived CDR1 and CDR2 are MNHEY and SVGAGI. The CDR3 DNA sequence: TGTGCCAGCAGTCAAACAGGCGTCTCTGGAAACACCATATATTTT. Translated, it gives CASSQTGVSGNTIYF.

The J gene is TRBJ1-4, the V gene TRBV7-9, with 8 nucleotides matching TRBD1. Germline V gene data show CDR1 as SEHNR and CDR2 as FQNEAQ (reference sequence). This CDR3 spans 15 amino acids. Trimming at V came to 5 bases and at J to 4 bases, leaving 6 bases not matched to a gene. CDR3 amino acids: CASSGGQGDNEKLFF. The CDR3 DNA reads as TGTGCCAGCAGCGGCGGACAGGGAGATAATGAAAAACTGTTTTTT.

The J gene is TRBJ1-6, the V gene TRBV10-1; D gene uncertain. This CDR3 contains 21 residues. CDR1 is WNHNN, CDR2 SYGVQD, per germline (reference sequence). Between the trimmed V and J ends, which lost 0 bases and 0 bases, there was a span of 21 bases. CDR3 residues: CASSESIVRIFRSSYNSPLHF. The CDR3 region has the DNA TGCGCCAGCAGTGAGTCGATAGTCCGGATTTTTCGTAGCTCCTATAATTCACCCCTCCACTTT.

The chain is built from TRBV7-3 and TRBJ2-3; D uncertain. The V gene lost 6 bases and the J gene lost 6 bases, with 13 bases spanning the gap. The CDR3 has 13 residues. From germline, CDR1 is SGHTA and CDR2 FQGTGA. CDR3 DNA: TGTGCCAGCAGTTGGACCGACGGGGATACGCAGTATTTT. Its protein is CASSWTDGDTQYF.

This clone has only a few counts. The V gene is TRBV21-1, the J gene TRBJ1-3; the table names TRBD1, a call not compared with the DNA. TRBV21-1 is a known pseudogene. This CDR3 comprises 15 residues. The CDR3 sequence: CASSKDGDRGNTIYF. The CDR3 DNA reads TGTGCCAGCAGCAAAGACGGGGACAGGGGAAACACCATATATTTT.

A single count supports this clone. V gene TRBV6-5 combines with J gene TRBJ1-3; possibly TRBD1 for D (6 bases). The CDR3 runs 15 residues. The ends were cut back, 2 bases at V and 1 base at J, with 9 bases in the middle. Germline V gene lookup returns CDR1 MNHEY and CDR2 SVGAGI. The DNA for the CDR3 is TGTGCCAGCAGTTACGATCAGGGGTCTGGAAACACCATATATTTT. Translating gives CASSYDQGSGNTIYF.

The chain employs TRBV11-2 and TRBJ2-5; tentative D call: TRBD2 (6 bases). In germline, CDR1 is SGHAT, CDR2 FQNNGV. This CDR3 has 14 residues. V lost 6 bases and J 2 bases, leaving 13 bases between the germline ends. DNA of the CDR3: TGTGCCAGCAGGCTAGGGACTGCACAAGAGACCCAGTACTTC. Translated: CASRLGTAQETQYF.